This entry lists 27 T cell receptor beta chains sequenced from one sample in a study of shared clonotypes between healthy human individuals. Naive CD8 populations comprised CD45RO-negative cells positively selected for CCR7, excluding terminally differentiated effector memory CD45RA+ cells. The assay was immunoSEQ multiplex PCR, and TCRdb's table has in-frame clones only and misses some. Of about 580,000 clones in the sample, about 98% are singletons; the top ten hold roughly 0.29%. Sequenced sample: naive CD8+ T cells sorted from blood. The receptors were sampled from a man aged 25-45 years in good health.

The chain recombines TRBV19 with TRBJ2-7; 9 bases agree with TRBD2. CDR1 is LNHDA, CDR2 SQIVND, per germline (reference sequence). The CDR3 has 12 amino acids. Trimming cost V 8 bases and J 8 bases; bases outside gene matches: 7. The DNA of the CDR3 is TGTGCCAGTTTCGTGACTAGCGGAAAGCAGTACTTC. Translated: CASFVTSGKQYF.

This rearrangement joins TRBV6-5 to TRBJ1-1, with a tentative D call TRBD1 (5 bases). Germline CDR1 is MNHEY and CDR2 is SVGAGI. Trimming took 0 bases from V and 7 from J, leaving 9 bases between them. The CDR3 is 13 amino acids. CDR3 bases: TGTGCCAGCAGTTACTCGGCACAGGTTGAAGCTTTCTTT. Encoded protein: CASSYSAQVEAFF.

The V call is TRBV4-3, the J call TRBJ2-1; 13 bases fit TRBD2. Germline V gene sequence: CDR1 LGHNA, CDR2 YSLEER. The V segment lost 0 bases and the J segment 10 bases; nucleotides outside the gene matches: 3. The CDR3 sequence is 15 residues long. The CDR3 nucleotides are TGCGCCAGCAGCCAAGAAAGGACTAGCGGGGGAGAGCAGTTCTTC. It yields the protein CASSQERTSGGEQFF.

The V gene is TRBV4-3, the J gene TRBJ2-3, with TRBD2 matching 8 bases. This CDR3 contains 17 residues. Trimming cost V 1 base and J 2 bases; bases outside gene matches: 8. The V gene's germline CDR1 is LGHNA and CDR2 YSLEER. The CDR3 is CASSQVKAGDDTDTQYF. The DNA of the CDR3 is TGCGCCAGCAGCCAAGTCAAAGCGGGAGATGACACAGATACGCAGTATTTT.

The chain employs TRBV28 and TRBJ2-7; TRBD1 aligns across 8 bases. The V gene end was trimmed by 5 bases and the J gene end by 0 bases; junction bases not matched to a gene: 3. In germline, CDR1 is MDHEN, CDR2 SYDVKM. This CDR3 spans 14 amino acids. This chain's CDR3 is CASSRQGFSYEQYF. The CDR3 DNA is TGTGCCAGCAGTCGACAGGGGTTCTCCTACGAGCAGTACTTC.

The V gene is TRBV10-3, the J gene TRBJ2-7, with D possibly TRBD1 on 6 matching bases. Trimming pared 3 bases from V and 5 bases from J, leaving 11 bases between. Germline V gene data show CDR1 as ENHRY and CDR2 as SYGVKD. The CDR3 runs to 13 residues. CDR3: CAISELQGDEQYF. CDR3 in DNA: TGTGCCATCAGTGAACTACAGGGCGACGAGCAGTACTTC.

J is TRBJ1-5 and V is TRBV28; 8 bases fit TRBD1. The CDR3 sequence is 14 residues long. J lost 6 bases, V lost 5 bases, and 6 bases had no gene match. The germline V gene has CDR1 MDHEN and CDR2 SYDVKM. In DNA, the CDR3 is TGTGCCAGCAGTCCAACAGGGGGTGGTCAGCCCCAGCATTTT. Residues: CASSPTGGGQPQHF.

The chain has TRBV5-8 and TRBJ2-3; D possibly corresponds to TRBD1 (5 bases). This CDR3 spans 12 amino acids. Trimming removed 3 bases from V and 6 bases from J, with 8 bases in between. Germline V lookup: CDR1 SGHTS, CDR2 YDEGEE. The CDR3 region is CASSSRVDTQYF. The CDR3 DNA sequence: TGTGCCAGCAGCTCCAGGGTGGATACGCAGTATTTT.

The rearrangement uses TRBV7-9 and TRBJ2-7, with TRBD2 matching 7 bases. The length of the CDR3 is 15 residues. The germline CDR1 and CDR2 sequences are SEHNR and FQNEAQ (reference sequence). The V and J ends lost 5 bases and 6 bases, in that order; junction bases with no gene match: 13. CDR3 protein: CASSLPSGGRGEQYF. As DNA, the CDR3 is TGTGCCAGCAGCCTACCCTCTGGCGGGAGAGGCGAGCAGTACTTC.

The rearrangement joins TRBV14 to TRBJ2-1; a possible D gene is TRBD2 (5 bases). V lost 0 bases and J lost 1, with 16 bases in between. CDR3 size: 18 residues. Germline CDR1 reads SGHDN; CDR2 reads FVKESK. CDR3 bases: TGTGCCAGCAGCCAAGATATGGGTGGGAGCGGATCCTACAATGAGCAGTTCTTC. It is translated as CASSQDMGGSGSYNEQFF.

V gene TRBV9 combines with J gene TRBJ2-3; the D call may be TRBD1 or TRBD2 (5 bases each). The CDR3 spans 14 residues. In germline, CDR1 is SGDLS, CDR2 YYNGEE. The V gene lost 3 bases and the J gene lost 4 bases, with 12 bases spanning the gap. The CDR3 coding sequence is TGTGCCAGCAGCGCAGGGACGTTCCCAGATACGCAGTATTTT. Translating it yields CASSAGTFPDTQYF.

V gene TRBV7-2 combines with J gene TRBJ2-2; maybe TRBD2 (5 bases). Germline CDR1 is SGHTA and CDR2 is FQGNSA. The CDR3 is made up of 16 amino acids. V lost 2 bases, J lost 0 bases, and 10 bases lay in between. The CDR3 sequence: CASSLNSGANTGELFF. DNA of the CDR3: TGTGCCAGCAGCTTAAACAGCGGCGCGAACACCGGGGAGCTGTTTTTT.

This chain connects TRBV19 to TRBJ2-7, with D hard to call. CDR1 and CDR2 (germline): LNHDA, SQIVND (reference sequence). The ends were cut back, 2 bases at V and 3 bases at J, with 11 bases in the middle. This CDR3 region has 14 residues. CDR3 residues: CASSIKGYNYEQYF. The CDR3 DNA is TGTGCCAGTAGTATAAAGGGCTATAACTACGAGCAGTACTTC.

CDR3 sequence (DNA): TGTGCCAGCAGCTTTGGCACTGAAGCTTTCTTT. This gives the protein CASSFGTEAFF. This chain joins TRBV5-4 and TRBJ1-1; D gene unclear. Germline assignment: CDR1 SGHNT and CDR2 YYREEE (reference sequence). This CDR3 contains 11 residues. Trimming pared 2 bases from V and 4 bases from J, leaving 3 bases between. Full variable domain (remainder filled in from reference TRBV5-4 and TRBJ1-1): ETGVTQSPTHLIKTRGQQVTLRCSSQSGHNTVSWYQQALGQGPQFIFQYYREEENGRGNFPPRFSGLQFPNYSSELNVNALELDDSALYLCASSFGTEAFFGQGTRLTVV.

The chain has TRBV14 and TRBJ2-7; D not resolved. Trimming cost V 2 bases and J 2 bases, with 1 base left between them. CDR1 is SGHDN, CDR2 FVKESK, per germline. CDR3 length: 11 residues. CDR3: CASSQTYEQYF. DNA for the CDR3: TGTGCCAGCAGCCAAACCTACGAGCAGTACTTC.

The CDR3 DNA is TGTGCCAGCAGTCCAGGGACTAGCCGACTCACAGATACGCAGTATTTT. Its translation is CASSPGTSRLTDTQYF. This chain joins TRBV27 and TRBJ2-3; 9 bases are shared with TRBD2. The CDR3 spans 16 residues. CDR1 is MNHEY, CDR2 SMNVEV, per germline (reference sequence). The trim removed 5 bases at V and 2 bases at J, leaving 8 bases unmatched.

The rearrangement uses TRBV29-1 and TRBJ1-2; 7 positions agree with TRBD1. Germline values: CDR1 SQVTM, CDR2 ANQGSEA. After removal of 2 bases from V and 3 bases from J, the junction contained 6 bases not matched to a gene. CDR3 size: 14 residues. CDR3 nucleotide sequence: TGCAGCGTTGAAACGCGGACAGGAGACTATGGCTACACCTTC. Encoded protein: CSVETRTGDYGYTF.

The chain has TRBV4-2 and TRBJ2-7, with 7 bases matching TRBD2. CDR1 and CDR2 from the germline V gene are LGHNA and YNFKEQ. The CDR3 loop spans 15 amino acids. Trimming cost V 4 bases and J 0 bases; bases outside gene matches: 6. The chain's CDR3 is CASSLSGKSSYEQYF. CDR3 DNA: TGTGCCAGCAGCCTGAGCGGGAAGAGCTCCTACGAGCAGTACTTC.

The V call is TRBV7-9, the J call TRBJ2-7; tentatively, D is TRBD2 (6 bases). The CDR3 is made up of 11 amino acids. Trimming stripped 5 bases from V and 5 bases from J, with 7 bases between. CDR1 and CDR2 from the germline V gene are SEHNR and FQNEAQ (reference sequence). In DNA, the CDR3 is TGTGCCAGCAGCCGCGGGGACGAGCAGTACTTC. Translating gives CASSRGDEQYF.

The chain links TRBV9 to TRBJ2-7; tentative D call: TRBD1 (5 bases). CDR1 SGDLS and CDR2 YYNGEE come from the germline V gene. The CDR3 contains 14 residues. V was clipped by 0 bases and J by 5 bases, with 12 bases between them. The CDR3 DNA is TGTGCCAGCAGCGTAGAGGGCAGGGTACACGAGCAGTACTTC. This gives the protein CASSVEGRVHEQYF.

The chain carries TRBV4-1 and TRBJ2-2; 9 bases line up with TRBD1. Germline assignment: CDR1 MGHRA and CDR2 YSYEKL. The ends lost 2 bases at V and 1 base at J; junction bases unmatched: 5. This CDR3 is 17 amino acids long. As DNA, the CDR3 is TGCGCCAGCAGCCAAACAACGGGACAGGGGAACACCGGGGAGCTGTTTTTT. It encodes CASSQTTGQGNTGELFF.

The CDR3 DNA sequence: TGTGCCAGCAGTGAATGGACAGGCCCCGAGCAGTACTTC. Translation: CASSEWTGPEQYF. The gene calls are TRBV6-1 and TRBJ2-7; 7 bases are a match to TRBD1. From germline, CDR1 is MNHNS and CDR2 SASEGT. V dropped 2 bases and J dropped 6; count of bases not matched to a gene: 4. The CDR3 contains 13 residues.

The CDR3 loop is CASSEGQGGVETQYF. CDR3 DNA: TGTGCCAGCAGCGAGGGACAGGGTGGCGTCGAGACCCAGTACTTC. The rearrangement joins TRBV9 to TRBJ2-5, with TRBD1 identical over 9 bases. The CDR3 spans 15 residues. The germline V gene encodes CDR1 SGDLS and CDR2 YYNGEE. Trimming at V came to 3 bases and at J to 5 bases, leaving 8 bases not matched to a gene.

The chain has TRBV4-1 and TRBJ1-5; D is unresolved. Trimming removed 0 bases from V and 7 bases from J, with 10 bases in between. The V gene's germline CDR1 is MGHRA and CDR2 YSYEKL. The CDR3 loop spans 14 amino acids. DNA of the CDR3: TGCGCCAGCAGCCAAGATATCAGCGGGCAGCCCCAGCATTTT. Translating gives CASSQDISGQPQHF.

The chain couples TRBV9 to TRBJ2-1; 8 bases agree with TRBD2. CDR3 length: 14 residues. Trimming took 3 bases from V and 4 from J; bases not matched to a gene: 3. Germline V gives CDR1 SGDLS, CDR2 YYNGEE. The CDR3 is CASSGSGTYNEQFF. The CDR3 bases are TGTGCCAGCAGCGGTAGCGGGACTTACAATGAGCAGTTCTTC.

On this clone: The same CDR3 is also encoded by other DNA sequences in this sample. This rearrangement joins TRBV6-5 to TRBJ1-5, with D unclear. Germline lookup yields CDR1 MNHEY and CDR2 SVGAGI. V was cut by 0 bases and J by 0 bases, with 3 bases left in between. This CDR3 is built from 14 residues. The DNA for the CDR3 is TGTGCCAGCAGTTACTCGAGTAGCAATCAGCCCCAGCATTTT. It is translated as CASSYSSSNQPQHF.

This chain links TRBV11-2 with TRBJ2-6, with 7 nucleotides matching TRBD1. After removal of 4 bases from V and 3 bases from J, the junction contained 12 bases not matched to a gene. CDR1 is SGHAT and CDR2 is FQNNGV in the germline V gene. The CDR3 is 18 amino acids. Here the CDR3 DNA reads TGTGCCAGCAGCTCCTCCAGGACAGGAAGAAATGGGGCCAACGTCCTGACTTTC. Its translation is CASSSSRTGRNGANVLTF.